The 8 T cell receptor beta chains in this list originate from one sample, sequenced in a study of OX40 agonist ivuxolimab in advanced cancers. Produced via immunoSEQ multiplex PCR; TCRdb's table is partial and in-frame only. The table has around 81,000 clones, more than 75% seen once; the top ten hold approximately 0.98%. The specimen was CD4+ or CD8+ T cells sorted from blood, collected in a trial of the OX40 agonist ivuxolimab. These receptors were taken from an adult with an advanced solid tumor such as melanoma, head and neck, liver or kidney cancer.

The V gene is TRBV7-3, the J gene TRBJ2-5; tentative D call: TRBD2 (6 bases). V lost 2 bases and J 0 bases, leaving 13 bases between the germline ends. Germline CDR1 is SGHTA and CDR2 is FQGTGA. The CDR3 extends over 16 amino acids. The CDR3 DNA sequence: TGTGCCAGCAGCTTAGGGCCAGCGGGCCACCAAGAGACCCAGTACTTC. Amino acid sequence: CASSLGPAGHQETQYF.

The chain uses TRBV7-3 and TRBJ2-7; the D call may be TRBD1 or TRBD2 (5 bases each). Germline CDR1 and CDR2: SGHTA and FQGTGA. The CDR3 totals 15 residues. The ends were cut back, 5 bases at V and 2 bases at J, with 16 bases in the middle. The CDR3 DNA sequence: TGTGCCAGCAGCCTAGACGTGGGGGTGACCTACGAGCAGTACTTC. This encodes CASSLDVGVTYEQYF.

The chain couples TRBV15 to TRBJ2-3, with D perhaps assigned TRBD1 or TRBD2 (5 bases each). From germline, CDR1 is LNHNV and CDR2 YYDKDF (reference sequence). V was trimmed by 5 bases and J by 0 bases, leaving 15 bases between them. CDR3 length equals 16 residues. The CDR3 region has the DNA TGTGCCACCAGCTACAAAAACGGGGCTAGCACAGATACGCAGTATTTT. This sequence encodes CATSYKNGASTDTQYF.

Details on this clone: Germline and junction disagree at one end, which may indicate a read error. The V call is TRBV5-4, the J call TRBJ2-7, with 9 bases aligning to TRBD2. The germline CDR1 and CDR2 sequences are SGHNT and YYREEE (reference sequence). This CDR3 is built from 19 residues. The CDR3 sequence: CASSLGPASLAGSSYEQHF. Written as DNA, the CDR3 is TGTGCCAGCAGCTTGGGCCCTGCGAGTCTAGCGGGATCCTCCTACGAGCAGCACTTC.

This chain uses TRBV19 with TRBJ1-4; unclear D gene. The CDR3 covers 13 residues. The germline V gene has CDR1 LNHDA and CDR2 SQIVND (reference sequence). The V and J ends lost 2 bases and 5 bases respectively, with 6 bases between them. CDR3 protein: CASSIRMNEKLFF. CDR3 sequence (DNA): TGTGCCAGTAGTATACGCATGAATGAAAAACTGTTTTTT.

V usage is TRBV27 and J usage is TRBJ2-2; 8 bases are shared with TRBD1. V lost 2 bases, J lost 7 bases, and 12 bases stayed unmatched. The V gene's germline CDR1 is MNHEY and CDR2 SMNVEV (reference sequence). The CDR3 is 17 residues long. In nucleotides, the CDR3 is TGTGCCAGCAGTTTAAACCCTACCAGGGGGCGGAACGGGGAGCTGTTTTTT. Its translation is CASSLNPTRGRNGELFF.

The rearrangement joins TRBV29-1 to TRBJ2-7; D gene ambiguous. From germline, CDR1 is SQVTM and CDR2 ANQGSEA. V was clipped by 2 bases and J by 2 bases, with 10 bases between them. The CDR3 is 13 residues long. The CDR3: CSVEFGSTYEQYF. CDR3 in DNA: TGCAGCGTTGAATTTGGGTCCACCTACGAGCAGTACTTC.

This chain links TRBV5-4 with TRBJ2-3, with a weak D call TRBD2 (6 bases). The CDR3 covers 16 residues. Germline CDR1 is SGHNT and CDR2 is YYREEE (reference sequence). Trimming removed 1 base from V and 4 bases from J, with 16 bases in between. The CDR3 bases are TGTGCCAGCAGCTTGCCGGGAGAACGAGGGCCAGATACGCAGTATTTT. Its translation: CASSLPGERGPDTQYF.